This is a list of T cell receptor beta chains from one sample in a study of blood T cells in healthy people across ages. Using its own MiXCR run on the 5' RACE reads, TCRdb lists one record per CDR3 protein. The table shows about 780,000 distinct CDR3 sequences, with about a quarter occurring only once. The sample was also linked to a second study, of T cells of mothers and their children.

Input material: blood. The origin of the receptors is a boy aged 5-17 years in good health. CDR3s include the opening cysteine and the closing phenylalanine or tryptophan. D genes are given only for firm matches. Size is omitted from some rows. Given values are once, few, many or a class for expanded clones.

TRBV20-1	TRBD1	TRBJ1-2	few	CSARGTGIGYTF	TGCAGTGCCAGAGGGACAGGGATTGGCTACACCTTC
TRBV6-4	-	TRBJ1-6	-	CASSEPGYNSPLHF	TGTGCCAGCAGTGAACCGGGGTATAATTCACCCCTCCACTTT
TRBV5-1	TRBD2	TRBJ2-5	few	CASSFISGASKETQYF	TGCGCCAGCAGCTTTATTAGCGGGGCCTCAAAGGAGACCCAGTACTTC
TRBV12-3/TRBV12-4	-	TRBJ1-2	-	CSSSQRRPPRGYTF	TGTTCCAGCAGCCAACGCCGCCCCCCCCGGGGTTACACCTTC
TRBV7-2	TRBD2	TRBJ2-5	-	CASSLSSSGGVETQYF	TGTGCCAGCAGCTTAAGCTCTAGCGGGGGGGTGGAGACCCAGTACTTC
TRBV2	-	TRBJ2-3	-	CASSAGDTDTQYF	TGTGCCAGCAGTGCGGGGGATACAGATACGCAGTATTTT
TRBV28	-	TRBJ2-5	-	CASSFRLASQETQYF	TGTGCCAGCAGTTTTAGGTTGGCCTCCCAAGAGACCCAGTACTTC
TRBV4-2	TRBD2	TRBJ2-1	-	CASSQDDSGGINEQFF	TGTGCCAGCAGCCAAGATGATAGCGGGGGGATAAATGAGCAGTTCTTC
TRBV11-2	TRBD1	TRBJ1-1	-	CASSLDTRTGKERNTEAFF	TGTGCCAGCAGCTTAGATACCCGGACAGGGAAGGAGAGGAACACTGAAGCTTTCTTT
TRBV7-3	-	TRBJ1-2	-	CASSFAGGGGGYTF	TGTGCCAGCAGCTTCGCCGGGGGAGGGGGTGGCTACACCTTC
TRBV4-1	TRBD2	TRBJ2-7	-	CASSQEKFAGGIGSYEQYF	TGCGCCAGCAGCCAAGAAAAGTTTGCGGGAGGGATAGGGTCCTACGAGCAGTACTTC
TRBV4-1	-	TRBJ2-2	few	CVSSNPYGGVLTGELFF	TGCGTCAGCAGCAACCCCTACGGGGGCGTTTTGACCGGGGAGCTGTTTTTT
TRBV7-7	TRBD2	TRBJ2-3	-	CASSLGSGGPDTQYF	TGTGCCAGCAGCTTGGGTAGCGGGGGACCAGATACGCAGTATTTT
TRBV3-1	-	TRBJ2-5	few	CASNAQGNNQETQYF	TGTGCCAGCAATGCGCAGGGGAATAATCAGGAGACCCAGTACTTC
TRBV2	TRBD1	TRBJ1-2	-	CASSGSQGAVGYTF	TGTGCCAGCAGCGGGTCACAGGGGGCTGTTGGCTACACCTTC
TRBV30	-	TRBJ1-1	-	CAWSGGRVGAEAFF	TGTGCCTGGAGTGGGGGCAGGGTGGGAGCTGAAGCTTTCTTT
TRBV20-1	-	TRBJ2-7	many	CSARPGYEQYF	TGCAGTGCTAGGCCCGGCTACGAGCAGTACTTC
TRBV5-1	-	TRBJ1-4	few	CASSPTEIGEKLFF	TGCGCCAGCAGCCCGACCGAAATCGGCGAAAAACTGTTTTTT
TRBV6-6	-	TRBJ2-3	-	CASSSPGKVTDTQYF	TGTGCCAGCAGTTCCCCGGGGAAAGTCACAGATACGCAGTATTTT
TRBV5-1	-	TRBJ1-1	few	CASSLAASNAEAFF	TGCGCCAGCAGCTTGGCTGCCTCGAACGCTGAAGCTTTCTTT
TRBV4-1	TRBD2	TRBJ2-1	-	CASSQDKRGGRLEQFF	TGCGCCAGCAGCCAAGATAAGCGGGGGGGCCGTCTTGAGCAGTTCTTC
TRBV18	-	TRBJ2-5	-	CASSPPTAGGQETQYF	TGTGCCAGCTCACCACCGACAGCCGGGGGCCAAGAGACCCAGTACTTC
TRBV5-1	-	TRBJ2-2	many	CASSLAGYTGELFF	TGTGCCAGCAGCTTAGCTGGCTACACCGGGGAGCTGTTTTTT
TRBV5-1	TRBD1	TRBJ1-5	few	CASSAGQGNQPQHF	TGCGCCAGCAGCGCGGGACAGGGGAATCAGCCCCAGCATTTT
TRBV29-1	TRBD1	TRBJ2-7	few	CSVEAPGQELPEQYF	TGCAGCGTTGAAGCTCCGGGACAGGAGCTACCGGAGCAGTACTTC